The text below deals with one TCR beta chain. Its target is unknown. This sample is drawn from a study of cytomegalovirus exposure and HLA in healthy donors. General study findings and limits: The later analysis indicated that the majority of CMV-associated TCR beta chains appeared HLA-restricted.

The PCR made use of 60 Vbeta and 13 Jbeta primers. TCRdb's table, derived via immunoSEQ multiplex PCR, lists solely in-frame clones and lacks some. This sample carries 42,000 or so clones, around 50% of them seen once, and the ten largest clones take 9.5% to 13%. Germline loops: CDR1 SGHDN, CDR2 FVKESK. V gave up 1 base and J gave up 7 bases, with 9 bases separating them. The CDR3 is 13 amino acids. The chain joins TRBV14 to TRBJ2-3, with D possibly matching TRBD1 (6 bases). The sequence was obtained from a human donor in good health. Sequenced material: PBMCs. This CDR3 is CASSQAGVNTQYF. Here the CDR3 DNA reads TGTGCCAGCAGCCAAGCAGGGGTCAATACGCAGTATTTT.